This T cell receptor beta chain originates from a study of molecular identifiers for immune sequencing clone quantification. Naive CD8 T cells were FACS-sorted by CD8+CD4-CCR7+CD45RA+ markers. TCRdb itself ran the PCR reads through MiXCR, one entry per CDR3 protein. The sample contains roughly 7,700 distinct CDR3 sequences, 33% of which appear only once. Study-level findings and limits: Over 99% of effector molecules, yet under 1% of naive-cell molecules, were held by clones above 20 RNA copies. Jurkat TCR RNA from one cell was spiked into about a million naive cells, and it was reportedly detectable there.

With respect to this clonotype: Its antigen is not known.

The length of the CDR3 is 16 residues. Germline-derived CDR1 and CDR2 are MDHEN and SYDVKM. Losses at the gene ends were 2 bases for V and 2 bases for J; bases not matched to a gene: 7. The specimen sequenced was naive CD8+ T cells from blood, with Jurkat cell RNA spiked in. The subset here: FACS-sorted CD8+CD4-CCR7+CD45RA+ naive T cells. The rearrangement uses TRBV28 and TRBJ2-3, with 7 positions matching TRBD2. This receptor was taken from a human donor in good health. Some libraries in this study had Jurkat cell RNA spiked in. CDR3: CASSLRAGVDTDTQYF. Written as DNA, the CDR3 is TGTGCCAGCAGTTTAAGGGCGGGAGTCGACACAGATACGCAGTATTTT.